This paragraph reports one T cell receptor (beta chain). Its cognate antigen is unknown. The germline V gene has CDR1 MNHEY and CDR2 SMNVEV (reference sequence). V dropped 8 bases and J dropped 3 bases, with 13 bases sitting between them. CDR3 size: 13 residues. These data come from a study of vaccination and CD4 T cells after COVID-19. Sequencing of DNA taken from cultured CD4+ T cells relied on the Oncomine TCR Beta short-read assay. TCRdb called the PCR reads again in MiXCR, with one record for every CDR3 protein. The table lists over 8,500 distinct CDR3 sequences, roughly 24% of them singletons. Treatment given: roughly 10-day PBMC culture with coronavirus spike peptide pools or control peptides (ViraFEST assay).

The clonotype comes from a human donor who had recovered from COVID-19. Material: CD4+ T cells from blood, cultured in vitro, obtained after SARS-CoV-2 vaccination. The V gene is TRBV27, the J gene TRBJ1-2, with unresolved D. The CDR3 is CASGADGDYGYTF. The CDR3 DNA follows: TGTGCCAGCGGCGCCGACGGGGACTATGGCTACACCTTC.